This entry lists 27 T cell receptor beta chains sequenced from one sample in a study of blood T cell repertoires in COVID-19. Sequencing was performed with immunoSEQ multiplex PCR; in TCRdb, only in-frame clones are kept and a portion is missing. In the table there are over 85,000 clones, roughly 85% of which are singletons. The sample taken for sequencing was peripheral blood. Source of these receptors: a woman older than 75 with active or convalescent COVID-19.

A word on this clone: Sequence at one end of the junction differs from germline and may be a read error. The chain joins TRBV7-7 to TRBJ2-1; TRBD1 might be the D (5 bases). Germline V gene lookup returns CDR1 SSHAT and CDR2 FNYEAQ (reference sequence). The CDR3 consists of 13 residues. The CDR3 DNA follows: TGTGCTAGCAGCCGCGCGGCAGGGCTTGAGCAGTTCTTC. Translating it yields CASSRAAGLEQFF.

The chain is built from TRBV5-4 and TRBJ1-1, with D tentatively TRBD1 (6 bases). Germline V gene lookup returns CDR1 SGHNT and CDR2 YYREEE (reference sequence). The CDR3 covers 14 residues. V dropped 5 bases and J dropped 3 bases, with 14 bases sitting between them. This CDR3 is CASRLGGGYTEAFF. CDR3 bases: TGTGCCAGCAGATTAGGGGGGGGCTACACTGAAGCTTTCTTT. Supplemented by reference TRBV5-4 and TRBJ1-1, the full variable domain reads ETGVTQSPTHLIKTRGQQVTLRCSSQSGHNTVSWYQQALGQGPQFIFQYYREEENGRGNFPPRFSGLQFPNYSSELNVNALELDDSALYLCASRLGGGYTEAFFGQGTRLTVV.

This clone has more than one count but fewer than ten. The chain uses TRBV5-8 and TRBJ1-5; D call uncertain. Trimming cost V 4 bases and J 5 bases, with 7 bases left between them. The CDR3 extends over 12 amino acids. Per germline, CDR1 SGHTS and CDR2 YDEGEE. The CDR3 is CASSGPYQPQHF. The DNA for the CDR3 is TGTGCCAGCAGCGGGCCCTATCAGCCCCAGCATTTT.

V gene TRBV7-9 combines with J gene TRBJ2-2; 9 nucleotides match TRBD2. The CDR3 runs 16 residues. Trimming at V came to 5 bases and at J to 4 bases, leaving 8 bases not matched to a gene. CDR1 is SEHNR and CDR2 is FQNEAQ in the germline V gene (reference sequence). The CDR3 is CASSPRVSGSTGELFF. The DNA of the CDR3 is TGTGCCAGCAGCCCCCGAGTTAGCGGGAGCACCGGGGAGCTGTTTTTT.

The J gene is TRBJ2-1, the V gene TRBV19, with a weak D call TRBD2 (5 bases). Germline assignment: CDR1 LNHDA and CDR2 SQIVND (reference sequence). This CDR3 is built from 15 residues. V was cut by 5 bases and J by 7 bases, with 18 bases left in between. The CDR3 loop is CASSGWGGPGNEQFF. The CDR3 bases are TGTGCCAGTAGTGGATGGGGTGGGCCGGGGAATGAGCAGTTCTTC.

This sequence joins TRBV11-2 and TRBJ2-1; weak D call: TRBD1 (6 bases). This CDR3 has 18 residues. V was trimmed by 1 base and J by 2 bases, leaving 18 bases between them. CDR1 SGHAT and CDR2 FQNNGV come from the germline V gene. The CDR3 protein is CASSLAPPGVGTYNEQFF. Here the CDR3 DNA reads TGTGCCAGCAGCTTAGCACCTCCAGGGGTCGGGACCTACAATGAGCAGTTCTTC.

The chain combines TRBV15 with TRBJ1-3; a weak D match, TRBD1 (6 bases). This CDR3 comprises 16 residues. The V end was cut by 4 bases, the J end by 0 bases, with 13 bases between. The germline V gene has CDR1 LNHNV and CDR2 YYDKDF (reference sequence). CDR3: CATSTGTTSSGNTIYF. CDR3 in DNA: TGTGCCACCAGCACCGGGACAACGAGCTCTGGAAACACCATATATTTT.

The chain uses TRBV4-3 and TRBJ1-1, with D possibly matching TRBD1 (5 bases). This CDR3 spans 16 amino acids. The V and J ends lost 0 bases and 4 bases respectively, with 15 bases between them. CDR1 and CDR2 (germline): LGHNA, YSLEER. The CDR3 protein is CASSQDLRQGGTEAFF. CDR3 sequence (DNA): TGCGCCAGCAGCCAAGATCTCAGGCAGGGAGGCACTGAAGCTTTCTTT.

The rearrangement links TRBV4-1 to TRBJ2-3; maybe TRBD2 (6 bases). Trimming removed 2 bases at V and 0 bases at J, with 15 bases between. CDR3 size: 17 residues. Germline CDR1 and CDR2: MGHRA and YSYEKL. The CDR3 region has the DNA TGCGCCAGCAGCCAACGTATAGCGGCGGGGAGCACAGATACGCAGTATTTT. It codes for CASSQRIAAGSTDTQYF.

The CDR3 is CASKDGHEDHYGYTF. The CDR3 DNA follows: TGTGCCAGTAAAGACGGACACGAGGACCACTATGGCTACACCTTC. V usage is TRBV19 and J usage is TRBJ1-2; perhaps TRBD1 as D (5 bases). CDR1 is LNHDA and CDR2 is SQIVND in the germline V gene (reference sequence). The CDR3 is 15 residues long. Trimming removed 7 bases at V and 3 bases at J, with 18 bases between.

The chain is built from TRBV7-3 and TRBJ2-3; D possibly corresponds to TRBD2 (5 bases). CDR1 is SGHTA, CDR2 FQGTGA, per germline. The CDR3 sequence is 13 residues long. V shed 8 bases and J shed 2 bases, with 11 bases lying between them. CDR3 in DNA: TGTGCCAGCGGACGGGGTAACACAGATACGCAGTATTTT. The encoded protein is CASGRGNTDTQYF.

In nucleotides, the CDR3 is TGTGCCAGCGGGATCGGGTGGGACTCGTCCTACGAGCAGTACTTC. Amino acid sequence: CASGIGWDSSYEQYF. The gene calls are TRBV7-9 and TRBJ2-7, with D perhaps matching TRBD2 (6 bases). This CDR3 region has 15 residues. The germline V gene encodes CDR1 SEHNR and CDR2 FQNEAQ (reference sequence). With 8 bases removed from V and 1 base from J, the gap between germline ends came to 18 bases.

The J gene is TRBJ2-7, the V gene TRBV11-3; D is possibly TRBD1 (5 bases). The V and J ends lost 1 base and 5 bases respectively, with 9 bases between them. Germline loops: CDR1 SGHNT, CDR2 YENEEA. CDR3 size: 13 residues. The CDR3 loop is CASSLGTKDEQYF. In DNA form, the CDR3 reads TGTGCCAGCAGCTTAGGGACAAAGGACGAGCAGTACTTC.

This chain joins TRBV18 and TRBJ1-3; 7 positions match TRBD1. Unmatched junction bases numbered 5, after V lost 0 bases and J lost 0 bases. This CDR3 has 17 residues. Germline assignment: CDR1 KGHSH and CDR2 LQKENI. The CDR3 reads CASSPPDRRTSGNTIYF. Written as DNA, the CDR3 is TGTGCCAGCTCACCACCGGACAGGAGAACCTCTGGAAACACCATATATTTT.

This chain links TRBV27 with TRBJ1-1, with a possible D match to TRBD1 (6 bases). V was clipped by 2 bases and J by 5 bases, with 12 bases between them. This CDR3 contains 14 residues. CDR1 and CDR2 from the germline V gene are MNHEY and SMNVEV (reference sequence). CDR3 sequence: CASSLIRGRTEAFF. In DNA form, the CDR3 reads TGTGCCAGCAGTTTAATCAGGGGCCGGACTGAAGCTTTCTTT.

V and J are TRBV19 and TRBJ2-6; D unclear. Germline V gene data show CDR1 as LNHDA and CDR2 as SQIVND (reference sequence). This CDR3 has 15 residues. Between the trimmed V and J ends, which lost 5 bases and 4 bases, there was a span of 12 bases. CDR3 sequence: CASSGQKSGANVLTF. The CDR3 nucleotides are TGTGCCAGTAGTGGCCAGAAGTCCGGGGCCAACGTCCTGACTTTC.

The rearrangement joins TRBV15 to TRBJ2-3; TRBD2 aligns across 14 bases. V shed 1 base, J shed 7 bases, and the junction held 4 bases outside the gene matches. This CDR3 spans 16 amino acids. The germline gives CDR1 LNHNV, CDR2 YYDKDF (reference sequence). The CDR3 is CATSRVGLAGVYTQYF. The CDR3 DNA reads as TGTGCCACCAGCAGAGTGGGACTAGCGGGAGTATATACGCAGTATTTT.

The rearrangement joins TRBV5-1 to TRBJ2-3, with 7 bases lining up with TRBD2. The CDR3 contains 14 residues. The trim removed 4 bases at V and 0 bases at J, leaving 2 bases unmatched. Germline CDR1 SGHRS, CDR2 YFSETQ. The DNA for the CDR3 is TGCGCCAGCAGCCCGGGAGGTAGCACAGATACGCAGTATTTT. Its protein is CASSPGGSTDTQYF.

The gene calls are TRBV2 and TRBJ2-3, with D uncertain. V was shortened by 2 bases and J by 1 base, with 7 bases between the two germline ends. The CDR3 consists of 14 residues. CDR1 and CDR2 (germline): SNHLY, FYNNEI. The CDR3 sequence: CASSELLRTDTQYF. DNA of the CDR3: TGTGCCAGCAGTGAACTCCTTCGCACAGATACGCAGTATTTT.

This rearrangement joins TRBV10-2 to TRBJ2-7, with D perhaps matching TRBD1 (5 bases). The CDR3 has 13 amino acids. Trimming removed 4 bases at V and 9 bases at J, with 16 bases between. Germline CDR1 WSHSY, CDR2 SAAADI. CDR3 sequence (DNA): TGCGCCAGCAGTGTCAGGGCTTATTCTGGGCAGTACTTC. Protein sequence: CASSVRAYSGQYF.

This clone came up many times. Other DNA variants within this sample encode the same CDR3. This chain joins TRBV5-1 and TRBJ1-2; D ambiguous. From germline, CDR1 is SGHRS and CDR2 YFSETQ. V lost 0 bases and J lost 6, with 6 bases in between. The CDR3 is 12 residues long. CDR3 loop: CASSLDADGYTF. The CDR3 coding sequence is TGCGCCAGCAGCTTGGATGCGGATGGCTACACCTTC. Full variable domain (rest looked up from reference TRBV5-1 and TRBJ1-2): KAGVTQTPRYLIKTRGQQVTLSCSPISGHRSVSWYQQTPGQGLQFLFEYFSETQRNKGNFPGRFSGRQFSNSRSEMNVSTLELGDSALYLCASSLDADGYTFGSGTRLTVV.

The rearrangement uses TRBV18 and TRBJ2-3; 8 nucleotides line up with TRBD2. Unmatched junction bases numbered 13, after V lost 3 bases and J lost 2 bases. The CDR3 totals 18 residues. CDR1 and CDR2 from the germline V gene are KGHSH and LQKENI. DNA for the CDR3: TGTGCCAGCTCACCTACTAGCGGATATAGTTCTAACACAGATACGCAGTATTTT. Translation gives CASSPTSGYSSNTDTQYF. Based on the CDR3 plus reference TRBV18 and TRBJ2-3, the full variable domain is NAGVMQNPRHLVRRRGQEARLRCSPMKGHSHVYWYRQLPEEGLKFMVYLQKENIIDESGMPKERFSAEFPKEGPSILRIQQVVRGDSAAYFCASSPTSGYSSNTDTQYFGPGTRLTVL.

This chain uses TRBV18 with TRBJ2-7, with a weak D call TRBD2 (5 bases). Trimming cost V 0 bases and J 0 bases, with 9 bases left between them. The germline gives CDR1 KGHSH, CDR2 LQKENI. The CDR3 spans 15 residues. The CDR3 protein is CASSPPRGHSYEQYF. The CDR3 DNA follows: TGTGCCAGCTCACCACCGCGCGGGCACTCCTACGAGCAGTACTTC.

This clone appeared once. The rearrangement uses TRBV6-5 and TRBJ2-5; 7 positions agree with TRBD1. Per the germline V gene, CDR1 is MNHEY and CDR2 is SVGAGI. CDR3 length equals 14 residues. With V trimmed by 7 bases and J by 5 bases, 10 bases remained unmatched. The CDR3 DNA sequence: TGTGCCAGCAAGAGACCAGGGGGTGGTGAGACCCAGTACTTC. Translation gives CASKRPGGGETQYF.

This sequence joins TRBV10-3 and TRBJ2-1; 9 bases line up with TRBD1. Germline V gene sequence: CDR1 ENHRY, CDR2 SYGVKD. With V trimmed by 3 bases and J by 8 bases, 8 bases remained unmatched. The CDR3 is 15 amino acids. The CDR3 coding sequence is TGTGCCATCAGTGACCCCGGGACAGGGTTGTATGAGCAGTTCTTC. Translating it yields CAISDPGTGLYEQFF.

The chain carries TRBV2 and TRBJ2-3; 9 bases fit TRBD2. The CDR3 covers 16 residues. Germline V CDR1 and CDR2: SNHLY, FYNNEI. The V and J ends lost 4 bases and 4 bases, in that order; junction bases with no gene match: 9. CDR3 loop: CASSGWREGPPDTQYF. As DNA, the CDR3 is TGTGCCAGCAGTGGTTGGCGGGAGGGCCCCCCAGATACGCAGTATTTT.

This chain connects TRBV3-1 (or the pseudogene TRBV3-2) to TRBJ2-5; D is perhaps TRBD1 (5 bases). The CDR3 length is 15 residues. CDR1 and CDR2 (germline): LGHDT, YNNKEL (reference sequence). Trimming left V 0 bases short and J 5 bases short, with 13 bases between. The CDR3 DNA reads TGTGCCAGCAGCCAAGAGGTACTTCCAGGGGAGACCCAGTACTTC. It codes for CASSQEVLPGETQYF.